This T cell receptor beta chain was retrieved from a study of T cell responses to AZD1222 COVID-19 vaccine. Study summary: Pooled samples include second doses given at about 4 or 12 weeks.

Sequencing used immunoSEQ multiplex PCR; TCRdb keeps in-frame clones, though not all of them. Of roughly 130,000 clones in the sample, around 90% were seen once. Study-wide results and limits: The study identified only a handful of AZD1222 recipients as seropositive at baseline. Clonal diversity was possibly underestimated, and the donors were mostly white British, with more females.

A note on this clone: Its antigen is not known.

The CDR3 consists of 17 residues. The V segment lost 3 bases and the J segment 0 bases; nucleotides outside the gene matches: 8. Germline CDR1 and CDR2: LNHDA and SQIVND (reference sequence). The receptor's source is an adult in good health. V gene TRBV19 combines with J gene TRBJ1-3; 7 bases line up with TRBD1. Sequences were derived from peripheral blood, sampled on day 0 of AZD1222 vaccination. The DNA for the CDR3 is TGTGCCAGTAGTATTGGGGGACAGTATCTCTCTGGAAACACCATATATTTT. It encodes CASSIGGQYLSGNTIYF.